This TCR beta chain originates from a study of T cells in Graves' hyperthyroidism and ophthalmopathy (dated by TCRdb to 2018 to 2020). Background on the whole study: Peripheral blood samples were taken at the time of initial diagnosis, prior to any treatment. A discovery cohort of fewer than 110 patients, about 43 with Graves' ophthalmopathy and about 60 with stable Graves' hyperthyroidism, was used to find distinguishing TCR V-J signatures. An independent validation cohort of some 18 hyperthyroidism patients and 17 patients who later progressed to ophthalmopathy tested prospective prediction of ophthalmopathy. The 75 to 100 discovery patients were randomly divided into training and test sets at a 7:3 ratio. In addition, the study compared T-cell repertoires in thyroid tissue and in blood from roughly six Graves' hyperthyroidism patients. After blood sampling, hyperthyroidism patients were treated with methimazole at a starting dose of 30 mg daily, and ophthalmopathy patients were treated with high-dose intravenous methylprednisolone. According to the paper, TCR Vbeta CDR3 sequencing was carried out on roughly 130 peripheral blood samples, which came from 40 to 45 ophthalmopathy, around 75 hyperthyroidism and roughly 17 progressor patients.

Reading from cysteine to phenylalanine, the CDR3 counts 17 amino acids. Solely the CDR3 DNA is kept, with 51 bases framed from the first base. Sequences SEHNR (CDR1) and FQNEAQ (CDR2) are obtained from the germline V gene (reference sequence). Trimmed from V: 1 base; trimmed from J: 3 bases; junction bases lacking a gene match: 2. To note about this clonotype: Its antigen has not been determined. Base qualities are missing; no much larger clone stands one base away.

Graves' hyperthyroidism was defined as stable when no progression to ophthalmopathy occurred over 18 months of follow-up. Hyperthyroidism patients were newly diagnosed, had a disease duration of under 2 months, and were aged 18 to 65 years. Any patient with an uncontrolled infection, another autoimmune disease, pregnancy or lactation was excluded. Clinical symptoms, serum thyroxine and TRAb, thyroid ultrasound, and orbital computed tomography formed the basis for the diagnoses. Ficoll-Paque density gradient centrifugation was used to isolate PBMCs from 9.5 to 10 ml of fresh peripheral blood. Total RNA was extracted using Trizol reagent, and RNA quality was assessed on an Agilent 2100 Bioanalyzer. Points the paper makes about the study in general: No statistical method was used to set the sample size in advance, and investigators knew the group allocation. A 13 V-J signature model separated ophthalmopathy from stable hyperthyroidism, with about 90% sensitivity and 81% to 82% specificity in cross-validation and 80%/75% in testing. During validation, the model predicted progression to ophthalmopathy a median of around six months ahead of onset, with around 65% sensitivity and 72% to 80% specificity. Blood samples also contained most of the expanded thyroid clonotypes (frequency above 0.001), which suggests that blood repertoires may reflect thyroid immune responses.

TCR beta CDR3 regions were amplified from RNA transcripts. A first-round RT-PCR of the TCR CDR3 used the HTBI primer set with the Qiagen OneStep RT-PCR kit. Libraries were constructed in a second round of multiplex PCR, after which size selection and purification were performed. Libraries were sequenced paired-end with 100 bp reads on an Illumina HiSeq2000. Processing in the source paper ran as follows. SOAPnuke was used to process the raw data, with reads discarded if the reads contained adapters or uncalled bases, had a mean Phred below 15, or lacked an exact constant-primer or identifier match. COPE v1.2.5 was used to merge high-quality paired reads, and clonotypes were defined as unique nucleotide sequences. Clonotypes were aligned to IMGT TRBV, TRBD and TRBJ reference segments using MiTCR v1.1. The analysis included only V-J combinations with a frequency above 0.0001, which together covered more than 99% of the repertoires. A TCS score was defined as the ratio of F50 (clonal expansion) to E x V (chaos), with BLOSUM62-based TCRdist applied between CDR3 peptides within each V-J. Welch's t-statistics and random forest reduced around 520 V-J features to about 13, which were used in a naive Bayes classifier (R e1071). The public sequencing data were trimmed at Q25 with fastp and processed into clonotypes with MiXCR by TCRdb, which kept only in-frame beta chains. Here each entry gathers all rows of one CDR3 protein and keeps the most common genes and DNA. The V and J calls were not made by the authors but by TCRdb's processing. This sample holds hundreds of thousands of distinct CDR3 sequences; approximately 14% were observed only once. The ten largest account for about 10% of the sample.

The rearranged chain carries TRBV7-9 and TRBJ2-1; 14 bases in the middle match TRBD2. This clonotype originated in a woman aged 18-35 years with Graves' hyperthyroidism. The material sequenced was blood. The CDR3 corresponds to CASSLGLAGGFYNEQFF. The base sequence is TGTGCCAGCAGCTTAGGACTAGCGGGAGGGTTCTACAATGAGCAGTTCTTC.